The present TCR beta chain was sequenced within a study of blood T cell repertoires in COVID-19. Sequenced by immunoSEQ multiplex PCR; TCRdb stores in-frame clones only, minus some. The data contain about 250,000 clones, roughly four fifths of them singletons. The CDR3 is 18 residues long. Germline V gene data show CDR1 as MNHNS and CDR2 as SASEGT. V lost 4 bases to trimming and J lost 0 bases, with 16 bases between them. The sample comprised peripheral blood. The source of this sequence is a person between 65 and 79 years old with COVID-19, enrolled during active disease. This chain joins TRBV6-1 and TRBJ1-6; a weak D match, TRBD1 (6 bases). CDR3 sequence reads: CASSGLGQPSSYNSPLHF. In DNA, the CDR3 is TGTGCCAGCAGTGGCTTGGGACAACCGAGCTCCTATAATTCACCCCTCCACTTT.